This TCR beta chain was captured in a study of technical replicates of blood from a handful of donors. TCRdb's table, derived via immunoSEQ multiplex PCR, lists solely in-frame clones and lacks some. The sample has roughly 80,000 clones, roughly 94% seen once. This clone appeared once. This CDR3 has 14 residues. V was pared by 6 bases and J by 2 bases, with 11 bases between. The germline CDR1 and CDR2 sequences are MNHNS and SASEGT. The material sequenced was T cells isolated from PBMCs. This sequence joins TRBV6-1 and TRBJ2-1, with D tentatively TRBD1 (5 bases). This TCR came from a human donor in good health. The CDR3 reads CASRVGAAYNEQFF. The DNA of the CDR3 is TGTGCCAGCAGGGTAGGGGCGGCCTACAATGAGCAGTTCTTC.